This entry is about one T cell receptor beta chain. Its matching antigen is unknown. The sample comes from a study of T cell repertoires in cytomegalovirus infection. Study as a whole: HLA-B-restricted CMV epitopes that are well studied, plus recently identified HLA-C-restricted ones, were used by the study. CMV infection plus the matching HLA type was flagged by public TCR beta signatures. Broader study findings: Clonotypes of TCR beta that were HLA-C-restricted and CMV-specific dominated the ex vivo response. People with CMV and the relevant HLA were identified by cumulative public TCR beta family frequency.

TCRdb analysed the reads with MiXCR anew, one entry per CDR3 protein. This sample has about half a million distinct CDR3 sequences, with more than 40% found just once. Trimming removed 3 bases from V and 2 bases from J, with 16 bases in between. Looked up from germline, CDR1 is SGHTA and CDR2 is FQGNSA. The CDR3 consists of 16 residues. The sequence derives from a human donor in good health (CMV status not recorded). Some clones in this sample may be carry-over from other donors' samples. This chain joins TRBV7-2 and TRBJ1-2, with a tentative D call TRBD1 (5 bases). The specimen comprised cultured PBMCs, sampled from culture after CMV antigen stimulation. CDR3 in amino acids: CASSLGGVGTNYGYTF. CDR3 nucleotide sequence: TGTGCCAGCAGCTTGGGGGGGGTTGGGACCAACTATGGCTACACCTTC.